Shown below are 29 T cell receptor beta chains from a single sample sequenced in a study of T cell responses to AZD1222 COVID-19 vaccine. Assay used: immunoSEQ multiplex PCR; TCRdb lists only in-frame clones, some missing. The data contain some 81,000 clones, about 89% of them singletons. The specimen was peripheral blood, collected 28 days after the second AZD1222 dose. The source of these receptors is an adult who received the AZD1222 COVID-19 vaccine.

V and J are TRBV6-2 or TRBV6-3 and TRBJ2-5; 12 bases fit TRBD2. Germline V gene lookup returns CDR1 MNHEY and CDR2 SVGEGT. V was clipped by 2 bases and J by 5 bases; unmatched bases: 9. This CDR3 region has 17 residues. The CDR3 protein is CASSYTLAGGPGETQYF. DNA of the CDR3: TGTGCCAGCAGTTACACCCTAGCGGGGGGGCCAGGGGAGACCCAGTACTTC.

This rearrangement joins TRBV7-2 to TRBJ2-7, with 13 bases identical to TRBD2. Germline V gene data show CDR1 as SGHTA and CDR2 as FQGNSA. The trim removed 5 bases at V and 2 bases at J, leaving 6 bases unmatched. This CDR3 has 16 amino acids. In DNA, the CDR3 is TGTGCCAGCAGCCCCCCGGGACTAGCGGGAACCTACGAGCAGTACTTC. Translation: CASSPPGLAGTYEQYF.

The chain is built from TRBV29-1 and TRBJ2-5; a possible D gene is TRBD1 (5 bases). Germline V CDR1 and CDR2: SQVTM, ANQGSEA. The CDR3 is 15 amino acids. V gave up 4 bases and J gave up 5 bases, with 20 bases separating them. CDR3 bases: TGCAGCGTTGCGCAAATGGACACCTTCAGGGAGACCCAGTACTTC. Amino acid sequence: CSVAQMDTFRETQYF.

J is TRBJ2-7 and V is TRBV3-1 (or the pseudogene TRBV3-2); 10 positions match TRBD2. CDR3 length: 15 residues. V was clipped by 4 bases and J by 7 bases; unmatched bases: 10. Germline V gives CDR1 LGHDT, CDR2 YNNKEL (reference sequence). The CDR3 is CASSRGAGGPYEQYF. As DNA, the CDR3 is TGTGCCAGCAGCCGAGGAGCGGGAGGGCCGTATGAGCAGTACTTC.

This clone appeared a single time. This chain uses TRBV5-1 with TRBJ1-2; no clear D gene. CDR1 is SGHRS, CDR2 YFSETQ, per germline. V was clipped by 0 bases and J by 2 bases, with 8 bases between them. This CDR3 is built from 14 residues. The CDR3 reads CASSLGPGNYGYTF. The DNA of the CDR3 is TGCGCCAGCAGCTTGGGGCCAGGCAACTATGGCTACACCTTC.

The chain carries TRBV12-5 and TRBJ1-1; D unclear. Trimming took off 3 bases at V and 3 bases at J, with 8 bases between the two ends. The CDR3 extends over 13 amino acids. CDR1 is LGHNT, CDR2 FRNRAP, per germline. CDR3 loop: CASGFSGYTEAFF. As DNA, the CDR3 is TGTGCTAGTGGTTTTTCGGGGTACACTGAAGCTTTCTTT. The variable domain in full, completed from reference TRBV12-5 and TRBJ1-1, reads DARVTQTPRHKVTEMGQEVTMRCQPILGHNTVFWYRQTMMQGLELLAYFRNRAPLDDSGMPKDRFSAEMPDATLATLKIQPSEPRDSAVYFCASGFSGYTEAFFGQGTRLTVV.

This clone was recorded a few times. The chain recombines TRBV27 with TRBJ1-1, with 8 bases lining up with TRBD1. CDR1 and CDR2 (germline): MNHEY, SMNVEV (reference sequence). CDR3 size: 20 residues. The ends lost 2 bases at V and 6 bases at J; junction bases unmatched: 23. The CDR3 region has the DNA TGTGCCAGCAGTTTAACCCTAATTAGATCAGGGGGCGGTTTATTCCCTGAAGCTTTCTTT. Its translation: CASSLTLIRSGGGLFPEAFF.

The chain recombines TRBV5-1 with TRBJ2-1; 7 bases map to TRBD1. The V and J ends lost 3 bases and 4 bases, in that order; junction bases with no gene match: 1. Germline V lookup: CDR1 SGHRS, CDR2 YFSETQ. CDR3 length equals 13 residues. The CDR3 region has the DNA TGCGCCAGCAGCTCGACAGGGTACAATGAGCAGTTCTTC. It yields the protein CASSSTGYNEQFF.

In this sample, this clone turned up once. CDR3 DNA: TGTGCCAGTAGTAGAGGGGGACTAGCGAATACGCAGTATTTT. Residues: CASSRGGLANTQYF. J is TRBJ2-3 and V is TRBV19; 10 nucleotides line up with TRBD2. This CDR3 region has 14 residues. With V trimmed by 4 bases and J by 7 bases, 5 bases remained unmatched. The V gene's germline CDR1 is LNHDA and CDR2 SQIVND (reference sequence). Based on the CDR3 plus reference TRBV19 and TRBJ2-3, the full variable domain is DGGITQSPKYLFRKEGQNVTLSCEQNLNHDAMYWYRQDPGQGLRLIYYSQIVNDFQKGDIAEGYSVSREKKESFPLTVTSAQKNPTAFYLCASSRGGLANTQYFGPGTRLTVL.

V is TRBV3-1 (or the pseudogene TRBV3-2) and J is TRBJ2-7, with 12 bases fitting TRBD2. Germline CDR1 and CDR2: LGHDT and YNNKEL (reference sequence). The CDR3 is 14 residues long. V lost 4 bases, J lost 6 bases, and 4 bases stayed unmatched. CDR3 residues: CASSRTSGAFEQYF. The CDR3 nucleotides are TGTGCCAGCAGCCGGACTAGCGGGGCTTTCGAGCAGTACTTC.

The chain employs TRBV5-1 and TRBJ2-5, with a tentative D call TRBD2 (5 bases). The CDR3 spans 15 residues. The V end lost 0 bases, the J end lost 4 bases, and 13 bases lay between the germline ends. Germline V gene data show CDR1 as SGHRS and CDR2 as YFSETQ. The CDR3 region has the DNA TGCGCCAGCAGCTTGGCCGGAGGACTTGGAGAGACCCAGTACTTC. Its protein product is CASSLAGGLGETQYF.

The CDR3 DNA sequence: TGTGCCGATCTCCTCTCCATAGAGGTCTACGAGCAGTACTTC. It encodes CADLLSIEVYEQYF. This sequence joins TRBV24-1 and TRBJ2-7, with D uncertain. CDR3 size: 14 residues. Looked up from germline, CDR1 is KGHDR and CDR2 is SFDVKD. V was shortened by 12 bases and J by 3 bases, with 20 bases between the two germline ends.

This clone occurred once. The chain carries TRBV19 and TRBJ2-2; no clear D gene. V was clipped by 1 base and J by 5 bases, with 17 bases between them. This CDR3 has 17 residues. CDR1 and CDR2 (germline): LNHDA, SQIVND (reference sequence). CDR3 sequence: CASSIAPRAGSTGELFF. The CDR3 DNA sequence: TGTGCCAGTAGTATAGCCCCAAGGGCTGGCTCGACCGGGGAGCTGTTTTTT.

The chain combines TRBV19 with TRBJ2-7; 9 positions agree with TRBD1. V was pared by 10 bases and J by 6 bases, with 13 bases of the junction left unmatched. Germline CDR1 and CDR2: LNHDA and SQIVND (reference sequence). The length of the CDR3 is 14 residues. The CDR3 protein is CATAPGTGYIEQYF. For the CDR3, the DNA is TGTGCCACCGCACCCGGGACAGGGTACATCGAGCAGTACTTC.

The gene calls are TRBV6-5 and TRBJ1-2; D is ambiguous. The V gene's germline CDR1 is MNHEY and CDR2 SVGAGI. CDR3 length equals 14 residues. V shed 5 bases and J shed 0 bases, with 10 bases lying between them. For the CDR3, the DNA is TGTGCCAGCAGTAATTCGTTAGCTAACTATGGCTACACCTTC. It is translated as CASSNSLANYGYTF.

In this sample, this clone turned up a few times. The chain uses TRBV10-1 and TRBJ1-1, with a weak D call TRBD1 (5 bases). V lost 5 bases and J 7 bases, leaving 11 bases between the germline ends. In germline, CDR1 is WNHNN, CDR2 SYGVQD (reference sequence). The CDR3 contains 12 residues. CDR3 residues: CASSYSTGEAFF. The CDR3 region has the DNA TGCGCCAGCAGTTATTCTACAGGTGAAGCTTTCTTT.

This clone was observed once. The rearrangement links TRBV4-1 to TRBJ1-5; D call uncertain. This CDR3 is built from 15 residues. The ends were cut back, 3 bases at V and 4 bases at J, with 13 bases in the middle. The germline gives CDR1 MGHRA, CDR2 YSYEKL. CDR3 region: CASSHTVVRNQPQHF. CDR3 nucleotides: TGCGCCAGCAGCCACACAGTTGTACGAAATCAGCCCCAGCATTTT.

V and J are TRBV6-6 and TRBJ2-1; D possibly matches TRBD1 or TRBD2 (5 bases each). The V and J ends lost 6 bases and 9 bases respectively, with 12 bases between them. The germline gives CDR1 MNHNY, CDR2 SVGAGI (reference sequence). This CDR3 is 12 amino acids long. Here the CDR3 reads CASRTGTPEQFF. DNA for the CDR3: TGTGCCAGCAGAACTGGGACCCCTGAGCAGTTCTTC.

This chain connects TRBV2 to TRBJ1-4; D is ambiguous. The CDR3 runs to 14 residues. Germline assignment: CDR1 SNHLY and CDR2 FYNNEI. The ends were cut back, 2 bases at V and 8 bases at J, with 12 bases in the middle. The CDR3 sequence is CASSELGWKEKLFF. The DNA of the CDR3 is TGTGCCAGCAGTGAACTGGGGTGGAAGGAAAAACTGTTTTTT. Looking up the rest from reference TRBV2 and TRBJ1-4 gives the full variable domain: EPEVTQTPSHQVTQMGQEVILRCVPISNHLYFYWYRQILGQKVEFLVSFYNNEISEKSEIFDDQFSVERPDGSNFTLKIRSTKLEDSAMYFCASSELGWKEKLFFGSGTQLSVL.

CDR3 amino acids: CAWSQGTDTQYF. The CDR3 bases are TGTGCCTGGAGTCAAGGGACAGATACGCAGTATTTT. V and J are TRBV30 and TRBJ2-3, with D unclear. The germline V and J ends were trimmed by 2 bases and 3 bases, with 6 bases remaining between them. The CDR3 length is 12 residues. The germline V gene has CDR1 GTSNPN and CDR2 SVGIG (reference sequence).

This rearrangement joins TRBV6-5 to TRBJ2-1; a weak D match, TRBD2 (5 bases). Germline V gene sequence: CDR1 MNHEY, CDR2 SVGAGI. This CDR3 contains 14 residues. Trimming pared 5 bases from V and 5 bases from J, leaving 13 bases between. The CDR3 here is CASSKSGNHNEQFF. The CDR3 nucleotides are TGTGCCAGCAGTAAATCCGGGAACCACAATGAGCAGTTCTTC.

This clone has just one count. V gene TRBV18 combines with J gene TRBJ1-1; D unresolved. The CDR3 length is 12 residues. The V end lost 2 bases, the J end lost 6 bases, and 7 bases lay between the germline ends. Germline CDR1 KGHSH, CDR2 LQKENI. The DNA for the CDR3 is TGTGCCAGCTCACCATCAGGTCCTGAAGCTTTCTTT. Translated: CASSPSGPEAFF.

This clone was picked up one time. The chain recombines TRBV2 with TRBJ1-2; the match to TRBD1 covers 9 bases. This CDR3 spans 16 amino acids. Germline lookup yields CDR1 SNHLY and CDR2 FYNNEI. The junction had 9 bases not matched to a gene; V was cut back by 4 bases and J by 3 bases. The CDR3 reads CASSGGQGLSDYGYTF. CDR3 DNA: TGTGCCAGCAGTGGGGGACAGGGCCTCTCCGACTATGGCTACACCTTC.

The chain carries TRBV19 and TRBJ1-1, with 11 bases matching TRBD1. The V gene end was trimmed by 5 bases and the J gene end by 2 bases; junction bases not matched to a gene: 7. The CDR3 has 16 residues. Germline values: CDR1 LNHDA, CDR2 SQIVND (reference sequence). The CDR3, as DNA: TGTGCCAGTAGTCCTGGGGACAGGGGGGCCAACACTGAAGCTTTCTTT. Translated, it gives CASSPGDRGANTEAFF.

The rearrangement uses TRBV5-1 and TRBJ2-5; D not certain. Germline assignment: CDR1 SGHRS and CDR2 YFSETQ. V gave up 4 bases and J gave up 2 bases, with 12 bases separating them. The CDR3 is 14 residues long. The CDR3 DNA reads as TGCGCCAGCAGCCTACTATTCGGGCAAGAGACCCAGTACTTC. Translating it yields CASSLLFGQETQYF.

This clone was recorded a few times. The V and J genes are TRBV27 and TRBJ2-7, with D perhaps matching TRBD1 (6 bases). V lost 6 bases, J lost 4 bases, and 16 bases lay in between. The germline CDR1 and CDR2 sequences are MNHEY and SMNVEV (reference sequence). The CDR3 is 14 residues long. The CDR3 loop reads CASSPDSRYYEQYF. In DNA form, the CDR3 reads TGTGCCAGCAGCCCGGACAGCCGCTATTACGAGCAGTACTTC.

This clone was seen only once. This chain links TRBV2 with TRBJ1-6; D remains unclear. V was shortened by 8 bases and J by 10 bases, with 9 bases between the two germline ends. Germline CDR1 SNHLY, CDR2 FYNNEI. This CDR3 region has 11 residues. For the CDR3, the DNA is TGTGCCAGCGGATTTTCATCACCCCTCCACTTT. It codes for CASGFSSPLHF.

This chain links TRBV21-1 with TRBJ2-3; the tabulated D call, TRBD2, remains unverified against the DNA. TRBV21-1 is designated a pseudogene. CDR3 length: 14 amino acids. This chain's CDR3 is CASSSSGDTDTQYF. The DNA of the CDR3 is TGTGCCAGCAGCAGCAGCGGAGACACAGATACGCAGTATTTT.

The rearrangement links TRBV7-9 to TRBJ1-6, with D perhaps matching TRBD1 (6 bases). Between the trimmed V and J ends, which lost 5 bases and 2 bases, there was a span of 10 bases. The CDR3 totals 15 residues. From germline, CDR1 is SEHNR and CDR2 FQNEAQ (reference sequence). CDR3 sequence (DNA): TGTGCCAGCAGCCTTACAGGGACCTATAATTCACCCCTCCACTTT. It yields the protein CASSLTGTYNSPLHF.